Listed below are T cell receptor beta chains from one sample, sequenced in a study of blood T cells in healthy people across ages. TCRdb reprocessed the 5' RACE reads via MiXCR and lists one record per CDR3 protein. The sample holds roughly 790,000 distinct CDR3 sequences; around 40% are singletons and the top ten take roughly 20%. The specimen was blood. The source of these receptors is a woman aged 55-69 years in good health. CDR3s include the opening cysteine and the closing phenylalanine or tryptophan. The D gene is left open where the match is weak. Clone size appears in some rows only: once, few, many, or a class for an expanded clone.

D: NA; V: TRBV7-9; size: NA; J: TRBJ2-1; CDR3: CASSLRGPELYNEQFF; DNA: TGTGCCAGCAGCTTACGGGGCCCAGAACTGTACAATGAGCAGTTCTTC
D: NA; V: TRBV7-2; size: few; J: TRBJ1-1; CDR3: CASSLTTGGDTEAFF; DNA: TGTGCCAGCAGCCTCACTACCGGGGGGGACACTGAAGCTTTCTTT
D: NA; V: TRBV7-2; size: NA; J: TRBJ2-4; CDR3: CASSLSLGLNEQYF; DNA: TGTGCCAGCAGCTTATCCCTAGGCCTCAATGAGCAGTACTTC
D: NA; V: TRBV20-1; size: NA; J: TRBJ2-5; CDR3: CSARDGPGLETQYF; DNA: TGCAGTGCTAGAGATGGCCCAGGGTTAGAGACCCAGTACTTC
D: TRBD2; V: TRBV7-9; size: NA; J: TRBJ2-5; CDR3: CASSLGPSGQETQYF; DNA: TGTGCCAGCAGCTTAGGCCCTAGCGGCCAAGAGACCCAGTACTTC
D: NA; V: TRBV29-1; size: NA; J: TRBJ2-7; CDR3: CSVEWYSSYNEQYF; DNA: TGCAGCGTTGAATGGTATTCCTCCTACAATGAGCAGTACTTC
D: TRBD2; V: TRBV7-2; size: few; J: TRBJ2-5; CDR3: CASSPQGGETQYF; DNA: TGTGCCAGCAGCCCCCAGGGAGGGGAGACCCAGTACTTC
D: TRBD2; V: TRBV20-1; size: many; J: TRBJ2-3; CDR3: CSASAGVAEDTQYF; DNA: TGCAGTGCTAGTGCGGGAGTTGCCGAAGATACGCAGTATTTT
D: NA; V: TRBV18; size: NA; J: TRBJ2-5; CDR3: CASSPWQSDSEEQYF; DNA: TGTGCCAGCTCACCATGGCAGTCGGATAGCGAGGAGCAGTACTTC
D: NA; V: TRBV27; size: few; J: TRBJ1-1; CDR3: CASRNTLNTEAFF; DNA: TGTGCCAGCCGTAACACATTGAACACTGAAGCTTTCTTT
D: NA; V: TRBV7-8; size: few; J: TRBJ1-4; CDR3: CASSLPGRTNEKLFF; DNA: TGTGCCAGCAGCCTACCGGGACGGACAAATGAAAAACTGTTTTTT
D: NA; V: TRBV5-1; size: NA; J: TRBJ2-7; CDR3: CASSLETWDQRSEQYF; DNA: TGCGCCAGCAGCCTCGAGACGTGGGACCAGCGCAGCGAGCAGTACTTC
D: NA; V: TRBV7-3; size: NA; J: TRBJ1-2; CDR3: CASSSRANYGYTF; DNA: TGTGCCAGCAGTTCCAGGGCTAACTATGGCTACACCTTC
D: TRBD1; V: TRBV6-1; size: NA; J: TRBJ1-2; CDR3: CASSEALQGVTF; DNA: TGTGCCAGCAGTGAAGCGCTTCAGGGGGTCACCTTC
D: NA; V: TRBV4-1; size: few; J: TRBJ2-7; CDR3: CASSQDMGGYEQYF; DNA: TGCGCCAGCAGCCAAGATATGGGGGGCTACGAGCAGTACTTC
D: TRBD2; V: TRBV20-1; size: few; J: TRBJ2-1; CDR3: CSASGGTGGGSYNEQFF; DNA: TGCAGTGCTTCCGGGGGGACGGGGGGGGGCTCCTACAATGAGCAGTTCTTC
D: NA; V: TRBV20-1; size: NA; J: TRBJ1-2; CDR3: CSARDYRDGGYTF; DNA: TGCAGTGCTAGGGACTACAGGGACGGAGGCTACACCTTC
D: NA; V: TRBV2; size: NA; J: TRBJ2-1; CDR3: CASSYNEEQFF; DNA: TGTGCCAGCAGTTACAACGAAGAGCAGTTCTTC
D: TRBD2; V: TRBV7-2; size: NA; J: TRBJ2-3; CDR3: CASSSGGVPSLRTQYF; DNA: TGTGCCAGCAGCAGCGGGGGGGTCCCCTCTCTTCGCACGCAGTATTTT
D: NA; V: TRBV7-9; size: few; J: TRBJ2-3; CDR3: CASSSLGSRDTQYF; DNA: TGTGCCAGCAGCTCCCTGGGCTCAAGAGATACGCAGTATTTT
D: TRBD1; V: TRBV28; size: NA; J: TRBJ1-5; CDR3: CASSESQGSDNQPQHF; DNA: TGTGCCAGCAGTGAATCACAGGGGAGTGACAATCAGCCCCAGCATTTT
D: NA; V: TRBV11-2; size: NA; J: TRBJ1-2; CDR3: CASNLTGHLLYGYTF; DNA: TGTGCCAGCAACCTCACCGGACACCTTCTCTATGGCTACACCTTC
D: TRBD1; V: TRBV7-9; size: few; J: TRBJ2-1; CDR3: CASGRQGSYNEQFF; DNA: TGTGCCAGCGGGAGACAGGGGTCCTACAATGAGCAGTTCTTC
D: NA; V: TRBV4-3; size: many; J: TRBJ2-1; CDR3: CASSQDRRPNEQFF; DNA: TGCGCCAGCAGCCAAGACAGGCGCCCCAATGAGCAGTTCTTC
D: NA; V: TRBV6-2/TRBV6-3; size: NA; J: TRBJ1-1; CDR3: CASSYSVQNTEAFF; DNA: TGTGCCAGCAGTTACTCGGTACAGAACACTGAAGCTTTCTTT
D: TRBD2; V: TRBV6-5; size: NA; J: TRBJ2-3; CDR3: CASSYASGLAGGSPETDTQYF; DNA: TGTGCCAGCAGTTATGCCTCGGGACTAGCGGGAGGGTCGCCAGAGACAGATACGCAGTATTTT
D: NA; V: TRBV9; size: NA; J: TRBJ2-7; CDR3: CASSVVDSPYEQYF; DNA: TGTGCCAGCAGCGTAGTGGACAGCCCCTACGAGCAGTACTTC
D: NA; V: TRBV3-1; size: NA; J: TRBJ1-3; CDR3: CASNEVSSGNTIYF; DNA: TGTGCCAGCAATGAGGTTAGCTCTGGAAACACCATATATTTT
D: NA; V: TRBV7-9; size: many; J: TRBJ2-7; CDR3: CASSSQSGWGEQYF; DNA: TGTGCCAGCAGCTCCCAAAGCGGGTGGGGCGAGCAGTACTTC
D: TRBD2; V: TRBV3-1; size: NA; J: TRBJ2-5; CDR3: CASSLNLSGRETQYF; DNA: TGTGCCAGCAGCCTAAACCTTAGCGGGAGAGAGACCCAGTACTTC
D: NA; V: TRBV28; size: NA; J: TRBJ2-3; CDR3: CASSFDSTLTQYF; DNA: TGTGCCAGCAGTTTTGACAGTACTTTGACGCAGTATTTT
D: TRBD1; V: TRBV18; size: NA; J: TRBJ2-1; CDR3: CAGSLTGDEQFF; DNA: TGTGCCGGCTCACTGACAGGGGATGAGCAGTTCTTC
D: NA; V: TRBV12-5; size: NA; J: TRBJ1-5; CDR3: CASGLNTGLGNQPQHF; DNA: TGTGCTAGTGGTTTGAACACAGGGCTGGGCAATCAGCCCCAGCATTTT
D: TRBD1; V: TRBV28; size: NA; J: TRBJ2-7; CDR3: CASSPHRDRSSYEQYF; DNA: TGTGCCAGCAGTCCTCATCGGGACAGGAGCTCCTACGAGCAGTACTTC
D: NA; V: TRBV5-1; size: NA; J: TRBJ2-7; CDR3: CASSLGRLLTPEQYF; DNA: TGCGCCAGCAGCTTGGGGCGCCTTCTAACTCCCGAGCAGTACTTC
D: NA; V: TRBV29-1; size: NA; J: TRBJ2-7; CDR3: CSVEGLASGEQYF; DNA: TGCAGCGTTGAAGGGCTAGCTTCTGGCGAGCAGTACTTC
D: NA; V: TRBV12-3/TRBV12-4; size: NA; J: TRBJ2-3; CDR3: CASSDGLVGALTDTQYF; DNA: TGTGCCAGCAGTGACGGACTAGTGGGGGCCCTCACAGATACGCAGTATTTT
D: NA; V: TRBV15; size: few; J: TRBJ2-5; CDR3: CATRELVSEQYF; DNA: TGTGCCACCAGGGAGCTAGTGTCTGAGCAGTACTTC
D: NA; V: TRBV12-3/TRBV12-4; size: NA; J: TRBJ1-6; CDR3: CACSLSSYNSPLHF; DNA: TGTGCCTGCAGCTTGAGCTCCTATAATTCACCCCTCCACTTT
D: NA; V: TRBV15; size: NA; J: TRBJ2-5; CDR3: CATSSRDTQETQYF; DNA: TGTGCCACCAGCAGCCGGGACACTCAAGAGACCCAGTACTTC
D: NA; V: TRBV7-6; size: few; J: TRBJ2-5; CDR3: CASSQSKETQYF; DNA: TGTGCCAGCAGCCAATCCAAGGAGACCCAGTACTTC
D: TRBD2; V: TRBV11-2; size: NA; J: TRBJ2-1; CDR3: CASSLRLAGEQFF; DNA: TGTGCCAGCAGCTTACGGCTAGCGGGGGAGCAGTTCTTC
D: NA; V: TRBV7-2; size: NA; J: TRBJ2-7; CDR3: CVSSLVGGSPTYEQYF; DNA: TGTGTCAGCAGCTTAGTCGGTGGGAGTCCCACCTACGAGCAGTACTTC
D: TRBD1; V: TRBV9; size: few; J: TRBJ2-1; CDR3: CASSPRAGDRYEQFF; DNA: TGTGCCAGCAGCCCCCGGGCCGGGGACAGATATGAGCAGTTCTTC
D: NA; V: TRBV5-1; size: NA; J: TRBJ2-3; CDR3: CASSLAPDTQYF; DNA: TGCGCCAGCAGCTTGGCCCCAGATACGCAGTATTTT
D: NA; V: TRBV20-1; size: few; J: TRBJ2-5; CDR3: CSARTPAETQYF; DNA: TGCAGTGCTCGGACCCCGGCGGAGACCCAGTACTTC
D: NA; V: TRBV20-1; size: few; J: TRBJ1-5; CDR3: CSATAGGLVNQPQHF; DNA: TGCAGTGCAACCGCCGGGGGACTGGTCAATCAGCCCCAGCATTTT
D: TRBD1; V: TRBV12-5; size: NA; J: TRBJ1-5; CDR3: CASGLGGNRPQHF; DNA: TGTGCTAGTGGTTTAGGGGGCAATCGGCCCCAGCATTTT
D: NA; V: TRBV9; size: NA; J: TRBJ2-3; CDR3: CASSPPQGFLDTQYF; DNA: TGTGCCAGCAGCCCCCCCCAGGGGTTTTTGGATACGCAGTATTTT
D: TRBD1; V: TRBV5-1; size: few; J: TRBJ1-1; CDR3: CASSTSGGNTEAFF; DNA: TGCGCCAGCAGCACATCAGGGGGAAACACTGAAGCTTTCTTT
D: NA; V: TRBV28; size: few; J: TRBJ1-1; CDR3: CASSLYRAGAAFF; DNA: TGTGCCAGCAGTTTATACAGAGCCGGTGCTGCTTTCTTT
D: NA; V: TRBV7-2; size: NA; J: TRBJ2-7; CDR3: CASSDPGRSYEQYF; DNA: TGTGCCAGCAGCGACCCGGGACGGAGCTACGAGCAGTACTTC
D: NA; V: TRBV7-9; size: NA; J: TRBJ2-7; CDR3: CASSLAEGPTYEQYF; DNA: TGTGCCAGCAGCTTAGCGGAGGGGCCCACCTACGAGCAGTACTTC
D: NA; V: TRBV10-3; size: NA; J: TRBJ2-7; CDR3: CAIRSDSYEQYF; DNA: TGTGCCATCAGATCGGACAGCTACGAGCAGTACTTC